These T cell receptor beta chains were read from a single sample in a study of breast tumors, draining lymph nodes, adjacent tissues. TCRdb independently ran MiXCR on the multiplex PCR reads; one entry per CDR3 protein. The sample records about 200,000 distinct CDR3 sequences, around 29% being singletons. Sample: axillary lymph node tissue. These receptors came from a female donor with breast cancer. Some clones in this sample may be carry-over from other donors' samples. Both conserved end residues are part of each CDR3. Fields, in order: J gene, V gene, clone size, D gene, CDR3 protein, CDR3 DNA. The D gene is left open where the match is weak. Clone size is shown for a subset of rows, as once, few, many or a class of expanded clone.

J gene: TRBJ2-3; V gene: TRBV7-8; clone size: many; D gene: TRBD2; CDR3 protein: CASSFRTSGGPNSDTQYF; CDR3 DNA: TGTGCCAGCAGCTTTAGGACTAGCGGGGGGCCAAATTCAGATACGCAGTATTTT
J gene: TRBJ1-2; V gene: TRBV20-1; clone size: many; D gene: TRBD1; CDR3 protein: CSARERQGAYGYTF; CDR3 DNA: TGCAGTGCTAGAGAGAGACAGGGCGCCTATGGCTACACCTTC
J gene: TRBJ1-4; V gene: TRBV2; clone size: many; D gene: -; CDR3 protein: CASKGDLEKLFF; CDR3 DNA: TGTGCCAGCAAGGGGGACTTAGAAAAACTGTTTTTT
J gene: TRBJ1-6; V gene: TRBV5-5; clone size: many; D gene: -; CDR3 protein: CASSHRLPDGNSPLHF; CDR3 DNA: TGTGCCAGCAGCCACCGGCTGCCGGATGGGAATTCACCCCTCCACTTT
J gene: TRBJ2-6; V gene: TRBV5-1; clone size: many; D gene: -; CDR3 protein: CASNSYEGAGANVLTF; CDR3 DNA: TGCGCCAGCAATAGCTACGAGGGCGCTGGGGCCAACGTCCTGACTTTC
J gene: TRBJ1-4; V gene: TRBV2; clone size: -; D gene: TRBD1; CDR3 protein: CASSGTGSEKLFF; CDR3 DNA: TGTGCCAGCAGTGGGACAGGGAGTGAAAAACTGTTTTTT
J gene: TRBJ2-7; V gene: TRBV18; clone size: many; D gene: -; CDR3 protein: CASSPGVYEQYF; CDR3 DNA: TGTGCCAGCTCACCAGGGGTCTACGAGCAGTACTTC
J gene: TRBJ2-2; V gene: TRBV20-1; clone size: many; D gene: TRBD2; CDR3 protein: CSASLAGVSGELFF; CDR3 DNA: TGCAGTGCATCACTAGCGGGGGTATCCGGGGAGCTGTTTTTT
J gene: TRBJ2-2; V gene: TRBV7-6; clone size: many; D gene: -; CDR3 protein: CASSLVAGADTGELFF; CDR3 DNA: TGTGCCAGCAGCTTAGTAGCAGGGGCCGACACCGGGGAGCTGTTTTTT
J gene: TRBJ1-4; V gene: TRBV11-2; clone size: -; D gene: -; CDR3 protein: CASSKRQRDNEKLFF; CDR3 DNA: TGTGCCAGCAGCAAAAGGCAGAGGGACAATGAAAAACTGTTTTTT
J gene: TRBJ2-7; V gene: TRBV6-6; clone size: many; D gene: -; CDR3 protein: CASSQTWEQYF; CDR3 DNA: TGTGCCAGCAGTCAAACGTGGGAGCAGTACTTC
J gene: TRBJ1-6; V gene: TRBV12-3/TRBV12-4; clone size: many; D gene: -; CDR3 protein: CASSPVGGHGSPLHF; CDR3 DNA: TGTGCCAGCAGCCCAGTAGGGGGGCATGGTTCACCCCTCCACTTT
J gene: TRBJ2-7; V gene: TRBV19; clone size: many; D gene: TRBD2; CDR3 protein: CASSIPGLAGTVPQYF; CDR3 DNA: TGTGCCAGTAGTATTCCGGGACTAGCGGGTACCGTTCCGCAGTACTTC
J gene: TRBJ2-3; V gene: TRBV20-1; clone size: many; D gene: TRBD2; CDR3 protein: CSANTGLAGGTDTQYF; CDR3 DNA: TGCAGTGCTAACACTGGGCTAGCGGGGGGCACAGATACGCAGTATTTT
J gene: TRBJ1-1; V gene: TRBV12-3/TRBV12-4; clone size: few; D gene: TRBD1; CDR3 protein: CASRGQGHTEAFF; CDR3 DNA: TGTGCCAGCAGAGGACAGGGGCACACTGAAGCTTTCTTT
J gene: TRBJ2-7; V gene: TRBV5-4; clone size: many; D gene: -; CDR3 protein: CASSALGGSYEQYF; CDR3 DNA: TGTGCCAGCAGCGCCTTAGGGGGCTCCTACGAGCAGTACTTC
J gene: TRBJ2-2; V gene: TRBV7-8; clone size: -; D gene: -; CDR3 protein: CASRASPSNTGELFF; CDR3 DNA: TGTGCCAGCAGGGCGAGTCCCTCGAACACCGGGGAGCTGTTTTTT
J gene: TRBJ1-4; V gene: TRBV2; clone size: many; D gene: TRBD1; CDR3 protein: CASSPGRTGRTNEKLFF; CDR3 DNA: TGTGCCAGCAGTCCTGGGAGGACAGGACGCACTAATGAAAAACTGTTTTTT